This T cell receptor beta chain was obtained from a study of blood T cell repertoires in COVID-19. The CDR3 runs to 15 residues. Between the trimmed V and J ends, which lost 3 bases and 7 bases, there was a span of 15 bases. Germline V CDR1 and CDR2: LNHNV, YYDKDF (reference sequence). Per the study methods: Researchers report that nucleated cell counts were estimated from reference gene primer amplification. Generated by immunoSEQ multiplex PCR, the TCRdb table keeps only in-frame clones and is missing some. The D gene and trimming were derived from the DNA, and the V and J assignments and clone size from that table. The sample records tens of thousands of clones, around 90% being singletons.

This sequence originates from a man between 50 and 59 years old with active COVID-19. This chain joins TRBV15 and TRBJ2-2, with D hard to call. The sample was peripheral blood. The CDR3 DNA reads as TGTGCCACCAGCAGTAATCCTTCAGTTGGCGGGGAGCTGTTTTTT. Protein sequence: CATSSNPSVGGELFF.